The entry that follows covers one T cell receptor beta chain sequence. This clonotype was recorded many times. Its specific antigen is unknown. Base qualities are not recorded, but no much larger clone differs from it by a single base. The junction shows trimming of 3 bases on V and 7 bases on J, plus 16 bases between the germline ends. Including cysteine and phenylalanine, the CDR3 has 15 amino acids. The retained sequence is limited to the CDR3, 45 bases, with the frame set at the first base. CDR1 and CDR2 were assigned from the germline V gene as ENHRY and SYGVKD. This record belongs to a study of identical twins (dated by TCRdb to 2016 to 2017). The study in broad terms: To test whether fetal clonotypes persist, this study deep-sequenced TCR alpha and beta repertoires from monozygotic twins, from unrelated adults of various ages, and from cord blood. To rule out contamination, the twin experiments were replicated at different times with different library preparation protocols. What the study reported, not specific to this receptor: Invariant T cells such as MAIT and iNKT could partly confound zero-insertion analyses, though diverse VJ usage argued against this for most clonotypes. Because the same donors could not be followed over many years, the conclusions depended on cross-sectional statistical analysis. Excess twin sharing in beta out-of-frame sequences was weaker because fewer shared sequences lowered the signal-to-noise ratio. In monozygotic twins, recombination models systematically underestimated out-of-frame TCR alpha sharing, but the models matched the sharing seen between unrelated individuals. Out-of-frame TCR alpha sequences shared between twins showed an excess of low generation-probability sequences compared with coincidental sharing between unrelated individuals. Fewer insertions were carried by abundant cord blood beta clonotypes; a weaker similar trend was observed in young adult naive repertoires, while no such trend was observed in memory repertoires.

Every donor was a healthy Caucasian. Three pairs of female monozygotic twins, all aged about 18 to 29 years, made up the twin cohort. Positive isolation kits from Invitrogen were used to isolate the CD4+ and CD8+ T cell populations. Library construction relied on 5' RACE. The sequencing machine was an Illumina HiSeq 2000. A universal primer binding site was introduced by template switching, and a unique molecular identifier was present in the final cDNA, enabling accurate counting of TCR cDNA molecules. Specific primers in the conserved constant-segment region were used to synthesize first-strand cDNA for the TCR alpha and beta chains. To control for contamination, every cDNA library carried two barcodes: a SMART-Mk sample barcode plus Illumina barcodes. Two successive PCR steps introduced TruSeq adapter sequences along with Illumina sample barcodes. TCR alpha and beta cDNA libraries were sequenced on the Illumina HiSeq platform with custom primers. The original methods were these. MiGEC was used to process raw reads and extract unique molecular identifiers, and MiXCR was used to find CDR3 positions. For each individual, recombination models were inferred using an EM algorithm with the repgenHMM and IGoR tools. The analysis of shared clonotypes was done with the tcR package in R, with sharing normalized by the product of cloneset sizes. To study raw recombination free of thymic and clonal selection effects, out-of-frame nonproductive sequences were analyzed. TCRdb took the public reads, trimmed them with fastp at Q25, ran MiXCR for clone calling and kept in-frame beta chains. All rows with the same CDR3 protein become a single entry with the most common DNA and genes. TCRdb, rather than the study authors, made the V and J calls. This sample holds 260,000 or so distinct CDR3 sequences; 7.5% were observed only once. Under 7% of the sample belongs to the ten largest clones.

The same specimen was also included in a second study, on yellow fever vaccine responses in identical twins. The second study's authors report: The authors reported that the T cell response to vaccination in identical twins appeared partly convergent and partly personalized. In the study, vaccine-responding T cell clones were precisely tracked in identical twins.

The clonotype was recovered from a woman between 18 and 29 years old in good health. The rearrangement joined TRBV10-3 to TRBJ1-5; the D gene lacks a confident call. The sequencing input was CD8+ T cells sorted from blood. The bases are TGTGCCATCAGTGAACTACTGGGTCGGGAGCAGCCCCAGCATTTT. The resulting protein is CAISELLGREQPQHF.